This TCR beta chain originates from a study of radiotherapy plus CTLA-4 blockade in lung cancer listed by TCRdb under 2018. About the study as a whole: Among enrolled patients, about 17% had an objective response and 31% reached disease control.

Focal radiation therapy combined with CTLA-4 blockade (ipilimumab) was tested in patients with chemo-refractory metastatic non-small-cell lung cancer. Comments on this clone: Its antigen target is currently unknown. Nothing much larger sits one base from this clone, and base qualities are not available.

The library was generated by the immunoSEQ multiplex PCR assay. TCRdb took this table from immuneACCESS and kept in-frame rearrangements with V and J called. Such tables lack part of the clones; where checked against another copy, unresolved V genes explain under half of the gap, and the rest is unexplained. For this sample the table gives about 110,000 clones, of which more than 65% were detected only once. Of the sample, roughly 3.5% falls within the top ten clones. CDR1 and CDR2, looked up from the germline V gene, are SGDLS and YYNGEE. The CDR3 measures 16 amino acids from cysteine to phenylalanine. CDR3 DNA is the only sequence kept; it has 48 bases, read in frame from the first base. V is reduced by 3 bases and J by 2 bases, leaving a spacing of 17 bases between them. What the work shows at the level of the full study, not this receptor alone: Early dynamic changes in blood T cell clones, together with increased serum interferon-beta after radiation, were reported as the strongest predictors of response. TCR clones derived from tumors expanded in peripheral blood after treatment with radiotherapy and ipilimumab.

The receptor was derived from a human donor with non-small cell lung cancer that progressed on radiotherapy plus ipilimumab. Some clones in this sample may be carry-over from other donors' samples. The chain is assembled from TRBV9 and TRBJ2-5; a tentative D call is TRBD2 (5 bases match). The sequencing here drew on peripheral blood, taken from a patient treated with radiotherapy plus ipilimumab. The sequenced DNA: TGTGCCAGCAGCGAGAGAGGGAGACGCCTACAAGAGACCCAGTACTTC. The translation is CASSERGRRLQETQYF.